These T cell receptor beta chains were read from a single sample in a study of blood T cell repertoires in COVID-19. Here immunoSEQ multiplex PCR was the method, and the copy in TCRdb shows in-frame clones only, minus some. The sample has about 230,000 clones, roughly four fifths seen once; the top ten hold approximately 4.7%. Sequencing input: peripheral blood. All receptors derive from a man aged 45-65 years with active or convalescent COVID-19. CDR3s include the opening cysteine and the closing phenylalanine or tryptophan. A D gene is named only where the DNA matches it firmly. Size tells how often a clone was seen (once, few, many) or the class of an expanded clone, and some rows leave it out.

D	J	V	size	DNA	CDR3
TRBD2	TRBJ2-1	TRBV28	.	TGTGCCAGCAGTTTAGGCGGGGGGGCCAGAAATGAGCAGTTCTTC	CASSLGGGARNEQFF
.	TRBJ2-3	TRBV5-4	.	TGTGCCAGCAGCTTGGTCGGGGGGCTTACCACAGATACGCAGTATTTT	CASSLVGGLTTDTQYF
TRBD1	TRBJ1-6	TRBV14	.	TGTGCCAGCAGCCAAGGACTCGACAGGGCATCACCCCTCCACTTT	CASSQGLDRASPLHF
TRBD1	TRBJ1-1	TRBV11-2	.	TGTGCCAGCAGCCTTGGACAGGGTGGTACTGAAGCTTTCTTT	CASSLGQGGTEAFF
.	TRBJ1-1	TRBV2	.	TGTGCCACCGGAGGTTTGAACACTGAAGCTTTCTTT	CATGGLNTEAFF
.	TRBJ2-2	TRBV11-2	.	TGTGCCAGCAGCCTGTACATGGAGCTGTTTTTT	CASSLYMELFF
TRBD1	TRBJ1-5	TRBV2	.	TGTGCCAGCAGGGGGGACAGGGGCAATCAGCCCCAGCATTTT	CASRGDRGNQPQHF
TRBD1	TRBJ1-4	TRBV20-1	once	TGCAGTGCTAGTGGACAGGGGGCGGATAATGAAAAACTGTTTTTT	CSASGQGADNEKLFF
.	TRBJ1-5	TRBV6-1	.	TGTGCCAGCAGTGAAGCGAAAGGACTCTGGGGTCAGCCCCAGCATTTT	CASSEAKGLWGQPQHF
TRBD2	TRBJ2-1	TRBV7-8	.	TGTGCCAGCAGCTTGGCGGGGGTGTTTCGAAATGAGCAGTTCTTC	CASSLAGVFRNEQFF
.	TRBJ1-4	TRBV10-3	.	TGTGCCATCAGTGAGTCCTCAGGGAGGGCTGAAAAACTGTTTTTT	CAISESSGRAEKLFF
TRBD2	TRBJ2-3	TRBV9	.	TGTGCCAGCAGCGTAGGGTCCGGGGAGGGCGCAATCCGGGATTTT	CASSVGSGEGAIRDF
.	TRBJ2-3	TRBV5-5	.	TGTGCCAGCAGCTTTAGGACTAGCACAGATACGCAGTATTTT	CASSFRTSTDTQYF
TRBD2	TRBJ2-1	TRBV6-5	.	TGTGCCAGCAAAGGACTAGCGGGGGGGCCCGGTGAGCAGTTCTTC	CASKGLAGGPGEQFF